The T cell receptor (beta chain) under discussion was sequenced for a study of cytomegalovirus exposure and HLA in healthy donors. General study results and limits: TRBV6-2, TRBV6-3 and some other V segments were excluded as indistinguishable. Information on immune exposure was restricted to one variable (CMV serostatus).

The CDR3 has 15 amino acids. Germline CDR1 is WNHNN and CDR2 is SYGVQD (reference sequence). The V segment lost 4 bases and the J segment 7 bases; nucleotides outside the gene matches: 12. PCR involved 60 Vbeta and 13 Jbeta primers. TCRdb keeps only in-frame clones here, not all; method: immunoSEQ multiplex PCR. The sample yields 89,000 or so clones, roughly 73% seen once. As for this clone: The target antigen is unknown.

This receptor was identified in a boy younger than 18 in good health and CMV-seronegative. The sample consisted of PBMCs. The chain combines TRBV10-1 with TRBJ2-7; TRBD2 agrees at 8 bases. As DNA, the CDR3 is TGCGCCAGCAGTGGGAGCCGGGGGGGCAAATCGGAGCAGTACTTC. Translating it yields CASSGSRGGKSEQYF.